The 27 T cell receptor beta chains given below trace back to one sample, sequenced in a study of blood T cell repertoires in COVID-19. Sequencing was performed with immunoSEQ multiplex PCR; in TCRdb, only in-frame clones are kept and a portion is missing. The table lists under 95,000 clones, approximately 79% of them singletons. Sequenced input: peripheral blood. The source of these receptors is a man aged 55 to 70 with active or convalescent COVID-19.

The CDR3 nucleotides read TGTGCCAGCAGCTTAGACGCCAGTTACTACGAGCAGTACTTC. This encodes CASSLDASYYEQYF. This chain uses TRBV7-9 with TRBJ2-7; D is unresolved. Germline CDR1 reads SEHNR; CDR2 reads FQNEAQ (reference sequence). The V end lost 1 base, the J end lost 3 bases, and 10 bases lay between the germline ends. There are 14 residues in the CDR3.

Written as DNA, the CDR3 is TGTGCCTGGAGTCCAACCGGACACGTTAATGAAAAACTGTTTTTT. Its protein is CAWSPTGHVNEKLFF. The rearrangement uses TRBV30 and TRBJ1-4, with D perhaps matching TRBD1 (5 bases). Germline CDR1 is GTSNPN and CDR2 is SVGIG (reference sequence). Trimming shortened V by 2 bases and J by 4 bases, and 14 bases separated the two germline ends. The CDR3 is 15 residues long.

The genes are TRBV4-3 and TRBJ1-3; weak D call: TRBD1 (5 bases). V lost 3 bases, J lost 0 bases, and 12 bases lay in between. Germline assignment: CDR1 LGHNA and CDR2 YSLEER. This CDR3 spans 16 amino acids. DNA for the CDR3: TGCGCCAGCAGCCAGACGACCGACAGCTCTGGAAACACCATATATTTT. This codes for CASSQTTDSSGNTIYF.

The chain recombines TRBV19 with TRBJ1-2, with no clear D. Germline lookup yields CDR1 LNHDA and CDR2 SQIVND (reference sequence). The V end lost 6 bases, the J end lost 8 bases, and 19 bases lay between the germline ends. This CDR3 region has 14 residues. DNA for the CDR3: TGTGCCAGTAGATACTGGAGGGAGGATGGCGGCTACACCTTC. Translated: CASRYWREDGGYTF.

J is TRBJ1-6 and V is TRBV19, with D possibly being TRBD1 (6 bases). V was pared by 5 bases and J by 10 bases, with 18 bases between. The germline V gene has CDR1 LNHDA and CDR2 SQIVND (reference sequence). This CDR3 spans 15 amino acids. The CDR3 DNA reads TGTGCCAGTAGTCCGATACAGGGTTACCTCTCACCCCTCCACTTT. As protein: CASSPIQGYLSPLHF.

The gene calls are TRBV19 and TRBJ2-3; 7 bases map to TRBD2. V was clipped by 5 bases and J by 1 base; unmatched bases: 9. CDR1 is LNHDA and CDR2 is SQIVND in the germline V gene (reference sequence). This CDR3 is 16 amino acids long. The CDR3 region is CASSASRLAGTDTQYF. The CDR3 bases are TGTGCCAGTAGTGCTTCCAGACTAGCAGGCACAGATACGCAGTATTTT.

This sequence joins TRBV6-2 or TRBV6-3 and TRBJ1-5, with D perhaps matching TRBD1 (5 bases). This CDR3 is built from 15 residues. Trimming removed 2 bases at V and 5 bases at J, with 13 bases between. The V gene's germline CDR1 is MNHEY and CDR2 SVGEGT. The CDR3 sequence: CASSYVSGPYQPQHF. CDR3 coding DNA: TGTGCCAGCAGTTACGTGTCAGGGCCCTATCAGCCCCAGCATTTT.

V usage is TRBV5-1 and J usage is TRBJ2-7; the D gene is possibly TRBD1 (5 bases). This CDR3 region has 13 residues. The V end was cut by 4 bases, the J end by 3 bases, with 11 bases between. CDR1 SGHRS and CDR2 YFSETQ come from the germline V gene. The CDR3 coding sequence is TGCGCCAGCAGCGAGGACAACAGCTACGAGCAGTACTTC. This sequence encodes CASSEDNSYEQYF.

The chain couples TRBV4-1 to TRBJ2-1; D remains ambiguous. Germline CDR1 and CDR2: MGHRA and YSYEKL. The CDR3 runs 14 residues. The V end was cut by 0 bases, the J end by 10 bases, with 13 bases between. As DNA, the CDR3 is TGCGCCAGCAGCCAAGATATGAGGCCCCAGGAGCAGTTCTTC. Protein product: CASSQDMRPQEQFF.

This clone turned up a few times. This rearrangement joins TRBV28 to TRBJ2-7; maybe TRBD1 (5 bases). The V gene lost 9 bases and the J gene lost 0 bases, with 18 bases spanning the gap. The CDR3 contains 15 residues. Germline V CDR1 and CDR2: MDHEN, SYDVKM. This CDR3 is CASWTDTPYSYEQYF. CDR3 in DNA: TGTGCCAGTTGGACGGACACCCCGTACTCCTACGAGCAGTACTTC.

This clone was seen just once. The chain carries TRBV6-1 and TRBJ2-1; 7 nucleotides align to TRBD2. The germline gives CDR1 MNHNS, CDR2 SASEGT. This CDR3 contains 17 residues. Germline trimming cut 0 bases from V and 3 bases from J; bases unmatched to any gene: 8. Written as DNA, the CDR3 is TGTGCCAGCAGTGAAGCCCCAATGACGGGGGGCTACAATGAGCAGTTCTTC. Amino acid sequence: CASSEAPMTGGYNEQFF.

The chain combines TRBV28 with TRBJ2-7; D perhaps matches TRBD2 (7 bases). The germline V and J ends were trimmed by 7 bases and 5 bases, with 24 bases remaining between them. The germline V gene encodes CDR1 MDHEN and CDR2 SYDVKM. The CDR3 consists of 16 residues. CDR3 nucleotides: TGTGCCAGCACCCAGAGGGGGGGCGGGGCGCACCACGAGCAGTACTTC. Protein: CASTQRGGGAHHEQYF.

V usage is TRBV10-3 and J usage is TRBJ2-7; 7 positions match TRBD1. This CDR3 comprises 14 residues. Germline CDR1 is ENHRY and CDR2 is SYGVKD. With 6 bases clipped from V and 3 bases from J, the junction kept 8 bases outside the gene matches. CDR3 amino acids: CAIRDGTAGYEQYF. CDR3 in DNA: TGTGCCATCAGAGACGGGACAGCCGGCTACGAGCAGTACTTC.

The chain employs TRBV19 and TRBJ2-3; D is possibly TRBD1 (5 bases). The germline V gene has CDR1 LNHDA and CDR2 SQIVND (reference sequence). V was clipped by 5 bases and J by 4 bases, with 10 bases between them. The CDR3 has 13 amino acids. The CDR3 DNA follows: TGTGCCAGTAGTTCAAGGGGTCCAGATACGCAGTATTTT. It codes for CASSSRGPDTQYF.

The chain uses TRBV11-3 and TRBJ2-3, with TRBD2 identical over 10 bases. CDR1 is SGHNT, CDR2 YENEEA, per germline. CDR3 length equals 15 residues. V dropped 4 bases and J dropped 6; count of bases not matched to a gene: 7. The CDR3 region has the DNA TGTGCCAGCAGCTGGAAGCGGGGGGGCCTTGATACGCAGTATTTT. It is translated as CASSWKRGGLDTQYF.

This clone was counted once. This chain connects TRBV6-2 or TRBV6-3 to TRBJ2-5; TRBD2 matches at 7 bases. CDR3 length: 15 residues. Looked up from germline, CDR1 is MNHEY and CDR2 is SVGEGT. The V and J ends lost 3 bases and 4 bases, in that order; junction bases with no gene match: 8. CDR3 amino acids: CASSYPAGNTETQYF. The CDR3 bases are TGTGCCAGCAGTTATCCAGCGGGGAACACAGAGACCCAGTACTTC.

The rearrangement uses TRBV28 and TRBJ2-2; D unclear. Looked up from germline, CDR1 is MDHEN and CDR2 is SYDVKM. The CDR3 contains 12 residues. The ends were cut back, 5 bases at V and 3 bases at J, with 4 bases in the middle. The CDR3 region is CASSPYTGELFF. CDR3 sequence (DNA): TGTGCCAGCAGTCCCTACACCGGGGAGCTGTTTTTT.

The chain combines TRBV20-1 with TRBJ2-7; D is possibly TRBD1 (5 bases). V gave up 0 bases and J gave up 12 bases, with 12 bases separating them. This CDR3 is 11 amino acids long. Germline V CDR1 and CDR2: DFQATT, SNEGSKA (reference sequence). The CDR3 here is CSARDTQGWYF. DNA for the CDR3: TGCAGTGCTAGAGATACCCAGGGTTGGTACTTC.

V and J are TRBV5-1 and TRBJ1-5, with a possible D match to TRBD1 (5 bases). CDR1 and CDR2 from the germline V gene are SGHRS and YFSETQ. This CDR3 is built from 16 residues. V was cut by 4 bases and J by 0 bases, with 14 bases left in between. The CDR3 is CASSRLDTYSNQPQHF. The CDR3 coding sequence is TGCGCCAGCAGCCGTTTGGACACGTATAGCAATCAGCCCCAGCATTTT.

The chain recombines TRBV6-5 with TRBJ1-2, with a possible D match to TRBD1 (5 bases). Germline V gene lookup returns CDR1 MNHEY and CDR2 SVGAGI. CDR3 length equals 11 residues. Between the trimmed V and J ends, which lost 8 bases and 5 bases, there was a span of 9 bases. CDR3 in DNA: TGTGCCAGCGGTCGACAGTATGGCTACACCTTC. Protein sequence: CASGRQYGYTF.

The CDR3 protein is CASSIGRGGSPLHF. The DNA of the CDR3 is TGTGCCAGTAGTATCGGCAGGGGCGGCTCACCCCTCCACTTT. The V gene is TRBV19, the J gene TRBJ1-6, with D possibly matching TRBD1 (6 bases). Germline assignment: CDR1 LNHDA and CDR2 SQIVND (reference sequence). The V end was cut by 3 bases, the J end by 10 bases, with 13 bases between. The CDR3 consists of 14 residues.

The V gene is TRBV6-2 or TRBV6-3, the J gene TRBJ2-1, with D possibly matching TRBD1 (5 bases). Trimming removed 2 bases from V and 5 bases from J, with 13 bases in between. This CDR3 has 15 amino acids. Germline assignment: CDR1 MNHEY and CDR2 SVGEGT. DNA of the CDR3: TGTGCCAGCAGTTACCTCAGGGCGACTGACAATGAGCAGTTCTTC. Protein: CASSYLRATDNEQFF.

The chain links TRBV14 to TRBJ1-4; TRBD1 agrees at 7 bases. J lost 2 bases, V lost 4 bases, and 7 bases had no gene match. The CDR3 has 16 amino acids. Germline CDR1 reads SGHDN; CDR2 reads FVKESK. CDR3: CASSLRQGLTNEKLFF. In DNA, the CDR3 is TGTGCCAGCAGCCTTCGACAGGGTCTCACTAATGAAAAACTGTTTTTT.

This clone was observed a single time. The rearrangement uses TRBV6-5 and TRBJ2-5; D perhaps matches TRBD1 (5 bases). The CDR3 contains 13 residues. Germline V CDR1 and CDR2: MNHEY, SVGAGI. The V gene lost 6 bases and the J gene lost 5 bases, with 13 bases spanning the gap. The chain's CDR3 is CASSTGAWETQYF. CDR3 DNA: TGTGCCAGCAGCACTGGGGCTTGGGAGACCCAGTACTTC.

The chain uses TRBV12-5 and TRBJ1-5; D is perhaps TRBD1 (5 bases). The CDR3 sequence is 12 residues long. V shed 6 bases and J shed 9 bases, with 12 bases lying between them. The germline CDR1 and CDR2 sequences are LGHNT and FRNRAP. In DNA form, the CDR3 reads TGTGCTAGTGGGACAGAATCGGGGCCCCAGCATTTT. It specifies CASGTESGPQHF.

This sequence joins TRBV6-6 and TRBJ2-5; 9 nucleotides align to TRBD1. Germline assignment: CDR1 MNHNY and CDR2 SVGAGI (reference sequence). V lost 4 bases, J lost 5 bases, and 11 bases stayed unmatched. This CDR3 contains 16 residues. CDR3 sequence (DNA): TGTGCCAGCAGTTCCACAGGGGGCGCGCGGTCGGAGACCCAGTACTTC. It yields the protein CASSSTGGARSETQYF.

The chain has TRBV7-2 and TRBJ2-1, with 7 bases that match TRBD1. The CDR3 length is 14 residues. The V gene's germline CDR1 is SGHTA and CDR2 FQGNSA. The junction had 10 bases not matched to a gene; V was cut back by 4 bases and J by 10 bases. CDR3 region: CASSSHDRESEQFF. The CDR3 DNA is TGTGCCAGCAGCTCCCATGACAGGGAAAGCGAGCAGTTCTTC.